The next 8 T cell receptor beta chains were all read from a single sample in a study of Ad26.COV2.S vaccination and SARS-CoV-2 variants. As for treatment: some 20 received Ad26.COV2.S at low or high dose, single or two shots; roughly five received placebo; per-sample allocation not given. Day 63 after the first vaccine or placebo injection was the time point for sampling. Clones were read by immunoSEQ multiplex PCR, and TCRdb kept only the in-frame ones, dropping some. The data show approximately 250,000 clones, with about 83% seen just once and 2.9% held by the top ten. Sample: peripheral blood, taken in a trial of Ad26.COV2.S vaccine versus placebo. These receptor sequences come from a person between 18 and 65 years old who received the Ad26.COV2.S COVID-19 vaccine or a placebo.

Concerning this clone itself: Other nucleotide sequences in the sample specify the same CDR3. This sequence joins TRBV7-2 and TRBJ2-3; D not certain. Germline CDR1 SGHTA, CDR2 FQGNSA. The CDR3 totals 14 residues. The germline V and J ends were trimmed by 1 base and 3 bases, with 8 bases remaining between them. The CDR3 sequence: CASSLGPLTDTQYF. The CDR3 nucleotides are TGTGCCAGCAGCTTAGGCCCTTTGACAGATACGCAGTATTTT.

This chain links TRBV9 with TRBJ2-4; D call uncertain. Germline CDR1 SGDLS, CDR2 YYNGEE. The CDR3 is made up of 13 amino acids. Trimming left V 4 bases short and J 5 bases short, with 10 bases between. CDR3: CASSPGVQNIQYF. In nucleotides, the CDR3 is TGTGCCAGCAGCCCGGGTGTCCAAAACATTCAGTACTTC.

This chain connects TRBV18 to TRBJ2-2; no clear D. CDR1 KGHSH and CDR2 LQKENI come from the germline V gene. V lost 3 bases, J lost 0 bases, and 11 bases lay in between. There are 16 residues in the CDR3. CDR3 residues: CASSPGQLANTGELFF. CDR3 nucleotides: TGTGCCAGCTCACCCGGTCAGCTCGCGAACACCGGGGAGCTGTTTTTT.

The chain uses TRBV19 and TRBJ2-7, with 8 bases lining up with TRBD1. The CDR3 is made up of 14 amino acids. From germline, CDR1 is LNHDA and CDR2 SQIVND (reference sequence). The J segment lost 2 bases and the V segment lost 5 bases, leaving 5 bases of the junction unmatched. CDR3: CASSAGQGPYEQYF. The CDR3 bases are TGTGCCAGTAGTGCCGGACAGGGTCCCTACGAGCAGTACTTC.

The chain recombines TRBV7-2 with TRBJ1-1; a weak D match, TRBD1 (5 bases). The germline V gene has CDR1 SGHTA and CDR2 FQGNSA. V was trimmed by 5 bases and J by 3 bases, leaving 19 bases between them. The CDR3 has 16 residues. The CDR3 is CASSAPLGGTDTEAFF. In DNA, the CDR3 is TGTGCCAGCAGCGCACCCCTGGGGGGGACGGACACTGAAGCTTTCTTT.

The J gene is TRBJ2-1, the V gene TRBV7-2; 12 bases match TRBD2. Germline V CDR1 and CDR2: SGHTA, FQGNSA. This CDR3 region has 15 residues. With V trimmed by 5 bases and J by 9 bases, 8 bases remained unmatched. CDR3 protein: CASSVPSGGAGEQFF. The CDR3 region has the DNA TGTGCCAGCAGCGTTCCTAGCGGGGGGGCCGGTGAGCAGTTCTTC.

The V gene is TRBV7-2, the J gene TRBJ1-6; no firm D call. Trimming left V 0 bases short and J 11 bases short, with 8 bases between. The CDR3 is 13 amino acids. The germline CDR1 and CDR2 sequences are SGHTA and FQGNSA. CDR3: CASSLAASTPLHF. Written as DNA, the CDR3 is TGTGCCAGCAGCTTAGCAGCTTCGACACCCCTCCACTTT.

The gene calls are TRBV27 and TRBJ1-5; D remains ambiguous. The CDR3 is 13 residues long. Germline CDR1 and CDR2: MNHEY and SMNVEV (reference sequence). V gave up 4 bases and J gave up 7 bases, with 11 bases separating them. The CDR3 loop is CASSYLPNQPQHF. DNA of the CDR3: TGTGCCAGCAGTTACCTCCCTAACCAGCCCCAGCATTTT.